This T cell receptor beta chain stems from a study of CXCR3-negative and CXCR3-positive naive CD8 T cells. The TRB libraries of cDNA were built by UMI-labeled 5' RACE. TCRdb re-called the 5' RACE reads and catalogs CDR3 proteins one per entry, DNA excluded. This table holds more than 50,000 distinct CDR3 sequences. The source is a human donor in good health. Some clones in this sample may be carry-over from other donors' samples. The sample comprised naive CXCR3- CD8+ T cells from blood. Subset of the sample: CD45RO-CCR7+CD27+CD95- naive CD8+ T cells lacking CXCR3 (TNR3-).

The CDR3 spells CASSQAYEPYF. This chain joins TRBV4-3 and TRBJ2-7. Per the germline V gene, CDR1 is LGHNA and CDR2 is YSLEER. The CDR3 has 11 residues.